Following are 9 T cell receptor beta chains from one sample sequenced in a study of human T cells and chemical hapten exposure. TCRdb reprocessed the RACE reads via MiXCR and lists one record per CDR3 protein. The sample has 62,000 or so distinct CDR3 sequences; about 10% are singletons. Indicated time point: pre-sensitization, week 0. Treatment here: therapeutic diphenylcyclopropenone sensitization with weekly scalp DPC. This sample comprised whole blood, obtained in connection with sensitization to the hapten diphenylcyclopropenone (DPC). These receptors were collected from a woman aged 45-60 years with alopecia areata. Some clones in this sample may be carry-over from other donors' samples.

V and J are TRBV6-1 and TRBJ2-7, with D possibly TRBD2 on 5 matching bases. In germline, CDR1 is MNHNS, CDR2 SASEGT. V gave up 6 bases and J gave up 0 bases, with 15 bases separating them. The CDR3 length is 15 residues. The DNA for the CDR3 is TGTGCCAGCAGGCTCCTAGCAGGCCCCTCCTACGAGCAGTACTTC. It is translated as CASRLLAGPSYEQYF.

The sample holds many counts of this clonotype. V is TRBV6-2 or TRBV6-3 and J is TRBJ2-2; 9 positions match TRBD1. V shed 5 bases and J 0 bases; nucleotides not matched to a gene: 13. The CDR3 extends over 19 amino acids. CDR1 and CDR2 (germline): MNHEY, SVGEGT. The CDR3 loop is CASSLSRDREPSNTGELFF. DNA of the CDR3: TGTGCCAGCAGTCTCTCACGGGACAGGGAGCCCTCGAACACCGGGGAGCTGTTTTTT.

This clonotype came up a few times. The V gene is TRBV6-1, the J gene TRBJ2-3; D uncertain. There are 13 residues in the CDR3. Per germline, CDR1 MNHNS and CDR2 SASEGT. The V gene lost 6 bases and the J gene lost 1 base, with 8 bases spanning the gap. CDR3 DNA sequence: TGTGCCAGCAGAGAACTTCGCACAGATACGCAGTATTTT. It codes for CASRELRTDTQYF.

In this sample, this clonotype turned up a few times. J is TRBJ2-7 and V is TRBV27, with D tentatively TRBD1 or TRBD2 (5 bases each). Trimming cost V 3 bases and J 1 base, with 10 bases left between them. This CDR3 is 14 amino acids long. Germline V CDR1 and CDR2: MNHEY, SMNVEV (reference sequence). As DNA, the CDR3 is TGTGCCAGCAGTTTTGGGGGAGCTTCCTACGAGCAGTACTTC. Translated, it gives CASSFGGASYEQYF.

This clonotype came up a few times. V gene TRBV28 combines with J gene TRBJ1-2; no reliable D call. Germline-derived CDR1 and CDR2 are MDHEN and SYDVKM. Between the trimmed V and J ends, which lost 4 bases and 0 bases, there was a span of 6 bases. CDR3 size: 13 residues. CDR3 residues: CASSSSTNYGYTF. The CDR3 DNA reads TGTGCCAGCAGTTCATCAACTAACTATGGCTACACCTTC.

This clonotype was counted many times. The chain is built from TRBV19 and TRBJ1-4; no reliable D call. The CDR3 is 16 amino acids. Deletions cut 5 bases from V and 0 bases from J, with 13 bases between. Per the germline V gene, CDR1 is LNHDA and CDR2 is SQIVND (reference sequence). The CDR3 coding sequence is TGTGCCAGTAGTCGCCGGACGGGAACAACTAATGAAAAACTGTTTTTT. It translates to CASSRRTGTTNEKLFF.

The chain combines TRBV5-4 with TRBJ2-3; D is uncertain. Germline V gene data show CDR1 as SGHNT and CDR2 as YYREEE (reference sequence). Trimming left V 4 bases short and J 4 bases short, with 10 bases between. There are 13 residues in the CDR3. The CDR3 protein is CASSRSAADTQYF. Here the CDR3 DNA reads TGTGCCAGCAGCAGATCTGCCGCAGATACGCAGTATTTT. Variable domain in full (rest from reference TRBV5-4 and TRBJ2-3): ETGVTQSPTHLIKTRGQQVTLRCSSQSGHNTVSWYQQALGQGPQFIFQYYREEENGRGNFPPRFSGLQFPNYSSELNVNALELDDSALYLCASSRSAADTQYFGPGTRLTVL.

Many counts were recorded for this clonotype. CDR3 nucleotide sequence: TGTGCCAGCAGTCCGGGACCCCCCCGTAGTTGGACCGGGGAGCTGTTTTTT. Amino acid sequence: CASSPGPPRSWTGELFF. The chain is built from TRBV6-2 or TRBV6-3 and TRBJ2-2; D possibly matches TRBD1 or TRBD2 (5 bases each). The CDR3 is 17 residues long. Trimming shortened V by 5 bases and J by 5 bases, and 21 bases separated the two germline ends. Looked up from germline, CDR1 is MNHEY and CDR2 is SVGEGT.

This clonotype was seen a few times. The CDR3 loop reads CASGRTLGEQYF. The CDR3 region has the DNA TGTGCCAGCGGCAGGACTTTGGGTGAGCAGTACTTC. The chain links TRBV9 to TRBJ2-7; a weak D match, TRBD2 (5 bases). The germline V gene has CDR1 SGDLS and CDR2 YYNGEE. The CDR3 has 12 residues. Trimming stripped 7 bases from V and 7 bases from J, with 15 bases between.